The 28 T cell receptor beta chains presented below share a single source sample, sequenced in a study of cytomegalovirus exposure and HLA in healthy donors. PCR involved 60 Vbeta and 13 Jbeta primers. The table came from immunoSEQ multiplex PCR; TCRdb's copy has only in-frame clones and leaves some out. The sample contains 100,000 to 150,000 clones, about 74% of which appear only once. Sequenced input: PBMCs. These receptors all come from a woman between 55 and 75 years old in good health and CMV-seronegative.

This sequence joins TRBV19 and TRBJ1-1; 8 positions agree with TRBD1. The germline gives CDR1 LNHDA, CDR2 SQIVND (reference sequence). The CDR3 spans 15 residues. J gave up 3 bases and V 5 bases, and 8 bases lay outside the gene matches. In DNA, the CDR3 is TGTGCCAGTAGTGAACGGACAGGGAGGTACACTGAAGCTTTCTTT. The encoded protein is CASSERTGRYTEAFF.

This clone was detected only a few times. The chain employs TRBV9 and TRBJ2-1; 14 nucleotides agree with TRBD2. Germline trimming cut 3 bases from V and 0 bases from J; bases unmatched to any gene: 8. Germline loops: CDR1 SGDLS, CDR2 YYNGEE. The CDR3 is made up of 19 amino acids. CDR3 nucleotides: TGTGCCAGCAGCGCCCGACTAGCGGGGGGGCGAAGCTCCTACAATGAGCAGTTCTTC. It yields the protein CASSARLAGGRSSYNEQFF.

V gene TRBV6-1 combines with J gene TRBJ1-1, with unresolved D. CDR1 MNHNS and CDR2 SASEGT come from the germline V gene. The CDR3 runs 14 residues. The V gene lost 5 bases and the J gene lost 6 bases, with 16 bases spanning the gap. The CDR3 is CASSRLPSSAEAFF. The DNA of the CDR3 is TGTGCCAGCAGTCGACTCCCTTCATCCGCTGAAGCTTTCTTT.

This clone occurred a few times. CDR3 protein: CASSPGAGNQPQHF. In nucleotides, the CDR3 is TGTGCCAGCTCACCAGGGGCGGGCAATCAGCCCCAGCATTTT. This sequence joins TRBV18 and TRBJ1-5; weak D call: TRBD1 (5 bases). V was pared by 2 bases and J by 2 bases, with 7 bases between. The germline gives CDR1 KGHSH, CDR2 LQKENI. The CDR3 has 14 residues.

The chain combines TRBV19 with TRBJ1-3; D might be TRBD1 (5 bases). Germline V gives CDR1 LNHDA, CDR2 SQIVND (reference sequence). The CDR3 sequence is 15 residues long. V was shortened by 4 bases and J by 4 bases, with 14 bases between the two germline ends. The CDR3 nucleotides read TGTGCCAGTAGTAGCCGGCAGGGCCTCGGAAACACCATATATTTT. This codes for CASSSRQGLGNTIYF.

The chain is built from TRBV4-2 and TRBJ2-1, with D maybe TRBD2 (6 bases). The V and J ends lost 2 bases and 12 bases respectively, with 11 bases between them. This CDR3 has 12 residues. The germline V gene has CDR1 LGHNA and CDR2 YNFKEQ. The CDR3 DNA is TGTGCCAGCAGCCAACTGGGACTCCCGCAGTTCTTC. This sequence encodes CASSQLGLPQFF.

This chain joins TRBV10-3 and TRBJ2-1; the match to TRBD2 covers 9 bases. The CDR3 consists of 14 residues. The J segment lost 3 bases and the V segment lost 4 bases, leaving 1 base of the junction unmatched. Germline V gene lookup returns CDR1 ENHRY and CDR2 SYGVKD. CDR3 residues: CAISALAGYNEQFF. The CDR3 DNA reads TGTGCCATCAGTGCACTAGCGGGCTACAATGAGCAGTTCTTC.

The rearrangement links TRBV6-5 to TRBJ2-2; weak D call: TRBD1 (6 bases). The CDR3 has 15 residues. The germline CDR1 and CDR2 sequences are MNHEY and SVGAGI. V was pared by 0 bases and J by 7 bases, with 12 bases between. DNA for the CDR3: TGTGCCAGCAGTTACTCGCAGGGGATCGGCGGGGAGCTGTTTTTT. It translates to CASSYSQGIGGELFF.

V and J are TRBV6-1 and TRBJ2-1, with D possibly matching TRBD2 (6 bases). Germline CDR1 is MNHNS and CDR2 is SASEGT. The CDR3 runs 17 residues. Trimming took 3 bases from V and 2 from J, leaving 17 bases between them. This chain's CDR3 is CASSDPRRGITYNEQFF. The CDR3 nucleotides read TGTGCCAGCAGTGACCCCCGACGGGGGATAACCTACAATGAGCAGTTCTTC.

The chain joins TRBV10-2 to TRBJ2-1; the D gene is possibly TRBD1 (5 bases). The CDR3 spans 17 residues. The germline V gene encodes CDR1 WSHSY and CDR2 SAAADI. V lost 0 bases and J 9 bases, leaving 21 bases between the germline ends. CDR3 bases: TGCGCCAGCAGTGAGTCTGGCTACCACAAGTCTCAGGGTGAGCAGTTCTTC. It specifies CASSESGYHKSQGEQFF.

The CDR3 nucleotides are TGTGCCTGGAGGCGACTGGGGGGGAGCACAGATACGCAGTATTTT. Translated, it gives CAWRRLGGSTDTQYF. V and J are TRBV30 and TRBJ2-3; the match to TRBD2 covers 7 bases. The junction had 6 bases not matched to a gene; V was cut back by 3 bases and J by 0 bases. This CDR3 region has 15 residues. Germline CDR1 is GTSNPN and CDR2 is SVGIG (reference sequence).

This clone appeared a few times. The rearrangement joins TRBV18 to TRBJ2-1, with no clear D. Deletions cut 3 bases from V and 8 bases from J, with 5 bases between. CDR3 size: 11 residues. Per germline, CDR1 KGHSH and CDR2 LQKENI. The CDR3 sequence: CASSPNYEQFF. CDR3 in DNA: TGTGCCAGCTCACCCAACTATGAGCAGTTCTTC.

The chain joins TRBV18 to TRBJ1-1; a weak D match, TRBD1 (6 bases). CDR1 and CDR2 from the germline V gene are KGHSH and LQKENI. The CDR3 is 14 residues long. The V gene lost 2 bases and the J gene lost 5 bases, with 12 bases spanning the gap. The CDR3 is CASSPGGAGTEAFF. Here the CDR3 DNA reads TGTGCCAGCTCACCAGGGGGGGCAGGGACTGAAGCTTTCTTT.

A few counts support this clone. V usage is TRBV19 and J usage is TRBJ1-4; D is unresolved. Germline CDR1 is LNHDA and CDR2 is SQIVND (reference sequence). The CDR3 loop spans 14 amino acids. Trimming removed 6 bases from V and 1 base from J, with 9 bases in between. CDR3 protein: CASSNRETNEKLFF. The CDR3 nucleotides are TGTGCCAGTAGCAACAGAGAAACTAATGAAAAACTGTTTTTT.

The chain carries TRBV19 and TRBJ2-5, with D perhaps matching TRBD1 (6 bases). From germline, CDR1 is LNHDA and CDR2 SQIVND (reference sequence). V was shortened by 5 bases and J by 5 bases, with 24 bases between the two germline ends. The CDR3 is 17 amino acids. CDR3 DNA sequence: TGTGCCAGTAGTGCCCACAACGGACAGCCTCGGCGGGAGACCCAGTACTTC. This sequence encodes CASSAHNGQPRRETQYF. Looking up the rest from reference TRBV19 and TRBJ2-5 gives the full variable domain: DGGITQSPKYLFRKEGQNVTLSCEQNLNHDAMYWYRQDPGQGLRLIYYSQIVNDFQKGDIAEGYSVSREKKESFPLTVTSAQKNPTAFYLCASSAHNGQPRRETQYFGPGTRLLVL.

This rearrangement joins TRBV18 to TRBJ1-6, with a possible D match to TRBD1 (6 bases). Trimming left V 6 bases short and J 8 bases short, with 20 bases between. The CDR3 contains 16 residues. Per the germline V gene, CDR1 is KGHSH and CDR2 is LQKENI. CDR3 in amino acids: CASSPGSGGFDSPLHF. CDR3 DNA sequence: TGTGCCAGCTCCCCAGGGTCTGGGGGCTTTGATTCACCCCTCCACTTT.

This clone has more than one count but fewer than ten. The chain employs TRBV5-1 and TRBJ2-7; 11 bases line up with TRBD2. Germline V gene lookup returns CDR1 SGHRS and CDR2 YFSETQ. The CDR3 consists of 16 residues. Losses at the gene ends were 3 bases for V and 7 bases for J; bases not matched to a gene: 12. As DNA, the CDR3 is TGCGCCAGCAGCTCCATTATAGCGGGAGGGCCGAAAGAGCAGTACTTC. Amino acids: CASSSIIAGGPKEQYF.

This clone was seen more than once but under ten times. V usage is TRBV19 and J usage is TRBJ2-1; a weak D match, TRBD1 (6 bases). V gave up 9 bases and J gave up 1 base, with 19 bases separating them. This CDR3 contains 16 residues. Germline assignment: CDR1 LNHDA and CDR2 SQIVND (reference sequence). CDR3 sequence reads: CASQPTDSRSYNEQFF. The CDR3 DNA reads TGTGCCAGCCAACCCACGGACAGCCGTTCCTACAATGAGCAGTTCTTC.

This chain uses TRBV6-5 with TRBJ1-1; D may be TRBD1 (6 bases). Germline CDR1 reads MNHEY; CDR2 reads SVGAGI. V lost 6 bases and J lost 6, with 17 bases in between. This CDR3 is 14 amino acids long. CDR3: CASSIDRSRAEAFF. CDR3 bases: TGTGCCAGCAGCATTGACAGGAGTCGCGCTGAAGCTTTCTTT.

For the CDR3, the DNA is TGCGCCAGCAGTGGGATCGGGGCCCTAGCGGACCAAGAGACCCAGTACTTC. Protein: CASSGIGALADQETQYF. The chain joins TRBV10-2 to TRBJ2-5; 7 bases agree with TRBD2. V trimming: 4 bases; J trimming: 0 bases; junction bases outside the gene matches: 11. This CDR3 has 17 amino acids. CDR1 and CDR2 (germline): WSHSY, SAAADI.

The chain couples TRBV5-6 to TRBJ1-2, with D hard to call. Germline V lookup: CDR1 SGHDT, CDR2 YYEEEE. The CDR3 sequence is 15 residues long. V dropped 0 bases and J dropped 12 bases, with 21 bases sitting between them. This CDR3 is CASSLDLASRNGDTF. CDR3 in DNA: TGTGCCAGCAGCTTGGATCTCGCATCTAGAAACGGCGACACCTTC.

The table lists this clone with a count of one. The rearrangement links TRBV5-1 to TRBJ2-3; 7 positions match TRBD2. There are 18 residues in the CDR3. The V gene's germline CDR1 is SGHRS and CDR2 YFSETQ. V shed 0 bases, J shed 6 bases, and the junction held 16 bases outside the gene matches. The CDR3 sequence is CASSLGRGTSLTGDTQYF. DNA for the CDR3: TGCGCCAGCAGCTTGGGGCGGGGGACCTCATTGACGGGGGATACGCAGTATTTT.

In this sample, this clone turned up a few times. The chain recombines TRBV27 with TRBJ1-1; TRBD1 matches at 12 bases. CDR1 and CDR2 from the germline V gene are MNHEY and SMNVEV (reference sequence). The CDR3 length is 17 residues. With 5 bases clipped from V and 3 bases from J, the junction kept 10 bases outside the gene matches. The CDR3 coding sequence is TGTGCCAGCAGTCAGAAGGGACAGGGGGCCGGATACACTGAAGCTTTCTTT. Translation: CASSQKGQGAGYTEAFF.

V and J are TRBV5-8 and TRBJ1-5; 10 nucleotides align to TRBD1. CDR1 SGHTS and CDR2 YDEGEE come from the germline V gene. Trimming removed 5 bases from V and 1 base from J; junction bases left unmatched: 9. CDR3 length equals 17 residues. CDR3 sequence reads: CASRPGTGVTSNQPQHF. For the CDR3, the DNA is TGTGCCAGCAGACCCGGGACAGGGGTAACCAGCAATCAGCCCCAGCATTTT.

The V call is TRBV29-1, the J call TRBJ1-2, with D perhaps matching TRBD1 (6 bases). Germline values: CDR1 SQVTM, CDR2 ANQGSEA. V lost 6 bases and J 1 base, leaving 24 bases between the germline ends. CDR3 length: 17 amino acids. In nucleotides, the CDR3 is TGCAGCGTCGAGCGGTCACTACAGGGCCTCCTTAACTATGGCTACACCTTC. Protein: CSVERSLQGLLNYGYTF.

This chain joins TRBV7-6 and TRBJ2-1; no clear D. The length of the CDR3 is 13 residues. Germline V lookup: CDR1 SGHVS, CDR2 FNYEAQ. V was pared by 6 bases and J by 3 bases, with 9 bases between. The CDR3 region has the DNA TGTGCCAGCAGTTTCAGGAACTACAATGAGCAGTTCTTC. Protein: CASSFRNYNEQFF.

The J gene is TRBJ2-7, the V gene TRBV18; 8 bases agree with TRBD1. The CDR3 totals 17 residues. Germline loops: CDR1 KGHSH, CDR2 LQKENI. V gave up 4 bases and J gave up 2 bases; unmatched junction bases: 13. This chain's CDR3 is CASSLTRPGQAPYEQYF. DNA of the CDR3: TGTGCCAGCTCACTCACCCGACCGGGACAGGCGCCCTACGAGCAGTACTTC.

DNA for the CDR3: TGCGCCAGCAGCCCGAATCTCGGACTTTCCAATCAGCCCCAGCATTTT. It translates to CASSPNLGLSNQPQHF. The rearrangement links TRBV4-1 to TRBJ1-5; D is unclear. Germline V CDR1 and CDR2: MGHRA, YSYEKL. The CDR3 totals 16 residues. Trimming removed 4 bases from V and 3 bases from J, with 16 bases in between.